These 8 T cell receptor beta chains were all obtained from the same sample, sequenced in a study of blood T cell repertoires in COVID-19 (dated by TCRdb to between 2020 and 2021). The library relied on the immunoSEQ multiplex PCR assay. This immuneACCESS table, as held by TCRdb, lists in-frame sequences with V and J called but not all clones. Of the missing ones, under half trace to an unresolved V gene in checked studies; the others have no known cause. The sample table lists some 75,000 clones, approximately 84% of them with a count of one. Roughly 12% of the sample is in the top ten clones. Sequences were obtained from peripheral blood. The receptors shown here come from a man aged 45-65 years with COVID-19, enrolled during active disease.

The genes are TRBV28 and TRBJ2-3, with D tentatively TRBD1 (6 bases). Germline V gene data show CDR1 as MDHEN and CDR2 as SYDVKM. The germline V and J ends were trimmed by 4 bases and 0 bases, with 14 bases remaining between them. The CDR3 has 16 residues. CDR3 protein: CASSSYLGQSTDTQYF. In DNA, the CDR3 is TGTGCCAGCAGTTCATATTTAGGACAGAGCACAGATACGCAGTATTTT.

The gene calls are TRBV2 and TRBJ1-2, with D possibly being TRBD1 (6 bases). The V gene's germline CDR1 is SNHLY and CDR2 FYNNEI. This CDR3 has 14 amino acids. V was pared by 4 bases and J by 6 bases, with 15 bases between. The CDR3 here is CASSGSYRVHGYTF. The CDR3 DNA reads TGTGCCAGCAGTGGATCGTACAGGGTGCATGGCTACACCTTC. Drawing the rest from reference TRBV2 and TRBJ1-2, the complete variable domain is EPEVTQTPSHQVTQMGQEVILRCVPISNHLYFYWYRQILGQKVEFLVSFYNNEISEKSEIFDDQFSVERPDGSNFTLKIRSTKLEDSAMYFCASSGSYRVHGYTFGSGTRLTVV.

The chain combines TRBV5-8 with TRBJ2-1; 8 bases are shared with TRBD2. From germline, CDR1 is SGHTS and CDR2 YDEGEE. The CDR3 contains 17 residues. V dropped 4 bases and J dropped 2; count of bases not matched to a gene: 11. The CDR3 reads CASSPGGLAGTYNEQFF. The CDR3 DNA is TGTGCCAGCAGCCCGGGAGGCCTAGCGGGCACCTACAATGAGCAGTTCTTC.

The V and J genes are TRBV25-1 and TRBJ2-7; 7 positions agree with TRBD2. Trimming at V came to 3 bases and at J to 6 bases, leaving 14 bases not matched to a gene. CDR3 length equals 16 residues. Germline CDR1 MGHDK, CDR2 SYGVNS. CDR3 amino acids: CASSDSPREAHAEQYF. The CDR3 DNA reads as TGTGCCAGCAGTGATTCACCCCGGGAGGCACACGCCGAGCAGTACTTC.

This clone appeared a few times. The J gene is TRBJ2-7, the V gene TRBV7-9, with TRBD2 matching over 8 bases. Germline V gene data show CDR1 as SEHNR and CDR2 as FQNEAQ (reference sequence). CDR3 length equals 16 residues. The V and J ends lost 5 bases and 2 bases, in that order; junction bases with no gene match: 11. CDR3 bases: TGTGCCAGCAGCCCTGGTTTGAGCGGGAGTACCTACGAGCAGTACTTC. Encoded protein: CASSPGLSGSTYEQYF.

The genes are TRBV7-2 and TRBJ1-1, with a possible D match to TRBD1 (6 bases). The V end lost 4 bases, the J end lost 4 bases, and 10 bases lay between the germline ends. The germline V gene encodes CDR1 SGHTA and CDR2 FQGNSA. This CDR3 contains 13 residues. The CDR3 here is CASSSQGTTEAFF. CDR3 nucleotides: TGTGCCAGCAGCTCGCAGGGGACCACTGAAGCTTTCTTT.

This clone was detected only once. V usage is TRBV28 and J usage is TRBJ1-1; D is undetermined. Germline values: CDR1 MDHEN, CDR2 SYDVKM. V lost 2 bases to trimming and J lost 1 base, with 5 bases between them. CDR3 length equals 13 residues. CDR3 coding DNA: TGTGCCAGCAGTTTAGAGCGGAACACTGAAGCTTTCTTT. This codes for CASSLERNTEAFF.

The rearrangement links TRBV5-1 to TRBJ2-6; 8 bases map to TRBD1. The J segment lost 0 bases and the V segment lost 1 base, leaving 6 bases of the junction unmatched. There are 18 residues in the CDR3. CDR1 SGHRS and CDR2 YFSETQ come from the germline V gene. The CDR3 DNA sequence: TGCGCCAGCAGCTTGTGGGGGACAGGCCTCTCTGGGGCCAACGTCCTGACTTTC. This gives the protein CASSLWGTGLSGANVLTF.